This T cell receptor beta chain was captured by sequencing in a study of CD8+CD57+ T cells in acquired aplastic anemia. The CDR3 runs 17 residues. The junction had 13 bases not matched to a gene; V was cut back by 0 bases and J by 7 bases. The V gene's germline CDR1 is LNHNV and CDR2 YYDKDF (reference sequence). The use of genomic DNA as template underpinned the TCR beta VDJ and CDR3 profiling. TCRdb ran MiXCR on the reads and lists one entry per CDR3 protein. This table has about 130,000 distinct CDR3 sequences, 48% appearing once. V usage is TRBV15 and J usage is TRBJ2-3; 7 positions agree with TRBD2. This receptor was obtained from a human donor in good health, serving as a control. The sample comprised sorted CD4+, CD8+, or CD8+CD57+ T cells (not recorded which) from PBMCs. In nucleotides, the CDR3 is TGTGCCACCAGCAGAGATAGAAGCGGGGACCTACGTCATACGCAGTATTTT. Protein product: CATSRDRSGDLRHTQYF.